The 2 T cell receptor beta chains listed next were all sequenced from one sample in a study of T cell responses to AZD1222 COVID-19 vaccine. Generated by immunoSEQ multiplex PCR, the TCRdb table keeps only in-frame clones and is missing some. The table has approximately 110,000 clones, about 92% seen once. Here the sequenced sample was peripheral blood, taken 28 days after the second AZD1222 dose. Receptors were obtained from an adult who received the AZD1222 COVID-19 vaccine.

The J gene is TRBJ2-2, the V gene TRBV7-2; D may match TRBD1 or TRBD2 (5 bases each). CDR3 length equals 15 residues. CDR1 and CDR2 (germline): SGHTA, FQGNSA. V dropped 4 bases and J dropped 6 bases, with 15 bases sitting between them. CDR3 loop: CASSYSGGMAGELFF. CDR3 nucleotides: TGTGCCAGCAGCTATAGTGGGGGAATGGCCGGGGAGCTGTTTTTT.

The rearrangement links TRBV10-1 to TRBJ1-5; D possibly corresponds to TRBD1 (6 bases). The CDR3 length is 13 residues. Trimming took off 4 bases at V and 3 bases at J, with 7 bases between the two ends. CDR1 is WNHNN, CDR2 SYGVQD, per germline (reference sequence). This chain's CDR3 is CASSGQVNQPQHF. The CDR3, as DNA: TGCGCCAGCAGTGGACAGGTCAATCAGCCCCAGCATTTT.